Included here is one TCR beta chain sequence, with context. What antigen it recognizes has not been identified. Base qualities are not recorded, but no much larger clone differs from it by a single base. There are 13 amino acids in the CDR3, from cysteine to phenylalanine inclusive. Just the 39-base CDR3 DNA is kept, in frame starting at base 1. V and J are truncated by 0 bases and 2 bases respectively, leaving an intervening sequence of 7 bases. The germline V gene (reference sequence) provides CDR1 GTSNPN and CDR2 SVGIG. Using the deep immunoSEQ assay, multiplex PCR amplified TCR CDR3 regions from genomic DNA. Extracted genomic DNA from each cell subset was spread evenly across all wells of several immunoSEQ 96-well plates, with each plate serving as a replicate. Each replicate PCR for sorted subsets received roughly 200 ng genomic DNA, equal to tens of thousands of T cell genomes. Purified libraries were measured with a Qubit 3.0 fluorometer, size-checked on a Bioanalyzer 2100, and measured again with the KAPA Library Quantification kit. A separate single-read 150-cycle Illumina NextSeq 550 flow cell was used to sequence each immunoSEQ 96-well plate. As for how the authors treated the data: Because the immunoSEQ output included only junctional sequences and no quality scores, the filtering could not be the same as the filtering used for full-length reads. To assign V/J genes and CDR3, sequences were annotated using PyIR, a Python wrapper for IgBLAST v1.9, with IMGT germline references. Reads were removed for weak V/J assignments (E-value above 1e-6), missing CDR3, stop codons, out-of-frame junctions, or ambiguous translated residues. A V3J clonotype was defined by an identical inferred V gene, J gene, and CDR3 amino acid sequence. The percentage overlap between two repertoires was calculated by dividing the number of shared unique clonotypes by the size of the smaller repertoire. RTK rarefaction, the Chao1 estimator, and Recon v2.1 estimates of unobserved clonotypes were used to assess repertoire richness. OLGA was used to compute generation probabilities for all TCRbeta clonotypes that the gDNA method yielded from a few donors. Here the immuneACCESS table is served through TCRdb, limited to in-frame sequences with V and J called. Missing clones are a known gap in these copies; in checked studies unresolved V genes cover under half, and the rest lacks a known reason. V and J calls and clone size come straight from that table; D and trimming were deduced from the DNA. The sample table lists approximately 840,000 clones, about 97% of them with a count of one. The biggest ten clones account for about 0.21% of the sample.

The data belong to a study of shared clonotypes between healthy human individuals (TCRdb year 2020). In terms of the full investigation: The cohort included a few men and a couple of women between 18 and 49 years of age. Per donor, three plates each were used for CD4 naive and CD4 memory, two for CD8 naive, and one for CD8 memory. The study deeply sequenced blood TCR repertoires of five healthy adults to estimate repertoire size and the extent of clonotype sharing between individuals. Each donor's leukapheresis produced roughly between roughly 0.85 and 9.5 billion PBMCs. To increase sequencing depth and limit assay-specific biases, different laboratories used diverse techniques to prepare libraries and sequence TCR repertoires. Summary of the overall study and its limitations: Rarefaction of sorted-subset datasets indicated incomplete sequencing despite the large sequencing depth. Larger estimated clonotype richness was generally found for naive subsets than for memory subsets. The genetic and exposure-history diversity represented was limited by the small number of donors. Based on pairwise subsampling, the degree of clonotype sharing among donors was expected to be affected by sequencing depth. Sampling was limited to blood, and TCR repertoires in tissue likely differ from TCR repertoires in blood. When several donors were compared, the shared fraction of clonotypes was about 5.4% for naive CD4, 3.5% to 4% for naive CD8, more than 2% for memory CD4, and 0.4% for memory CD8. Higher generation probabilities were observed for clonotypes shared by all four sorted-subset donors than for non-shared clonotypes.

CD8 naive samples were obtained by positive selection for CCR7 among CD45RO-negative cells, yielding a CD45RA+CCR7+ population from which TemRA cells were excluded. Healthy HIV-negative adults with no recently reported acute infections or vaccinations were included as donors. Every donor was a Caucasian adult residing in Nashville, Tennessee, USA. Blood was obtained by leukapheresis, after which PBMCs were separated by Ficoll-Histopaque density gradient centrifugation and cryopreserved in liquid nitrogen vapor phase. Purity and quantity of every magnetically sorted T cell population were checked by analytical flow cytometry. Each sorted fraction had its genomic DNA isolated and then quantified by UV absorbance on a Nanodrop 2000c.

Rearrangement joined TRBV30 to TRBJ1-2; confidence is insufficient to name the D gene. This clonotype was sampled from a man aged 30 to 39 in good health. Sequencing used naive CD8+ T cells sorted from blood. The meaning of the sample's cell subset or site label: CD45RA+CCR7+. The CDR3 protein: CAWSVEHNYGYTF. The DNA reads as follows: TGTGCCTGGAGTGTAGAACACAACTATGGCTACACCTTC.